This record concerns one T cell receptor beta chain sequence. Its antigen is currently unknown. 5' RACE with UMI labels generated the TRB cDNA libraries. TCRdb reprocessed the 5' RACE reads and reports one entry per CDR3 protein, with no DNA. This table holds around 160,000 distinct CDR3 sequences. This sample is part of a study of CXCR3-negative and CXCR3-positive naive CD8 T cells. Whole-study findings and limits: Whereas memory cells differed, naive CXCR3-negative and CXCR3-positive cells shared similar TRBV-TRBJ usage. For CXCR3-positive naive cells, TRB CDR3s were more hydrophobic than those of CXCR3-negative naive cells.

The sorting of each CD8+ T cell subset was done in triplicate, at more than 250,000 cells each. CD45RO-CCR7+CD27+CD95- was the phenotype of naive CD8+ T cells. CDR1 is MGHRA, CDR2 YSYEKL, per germline. This CDR3 is built from 16 residues. The sample consisted of naive CXCR3+ CD8+ T cells from blood. Subset defined: CD45RO-CCR7+CD27+CD95- naive CD8+ T cells expressing CXCR3 (TNR3+). This clonotype originated in a human donor in good health. Some clones in this sample may be carry-over from other donors' samples. J is TRBJ2-3 and V is TRBV4-1; the D gene TCRdb calls, TRBD1, cannot be checked with no DNA. CDR3 in amino acids: CASSQVITGGSDTQYF.